This TCR beta chain appears in the sequencing data of a study of PD-1 blockade in classical Hodgkin lymphoma. Time point: cycle 4 day 1 (C4D1), after five to seven weeks of nivolumab. Relapses following autologous stem cell transplantation were seen in all patients, with brentuximab vedotin exposure varying. This clone occurred once. This CDR3 is 15 amino acids long. Germline trimming cut 2 bases from V and 10 bases from J; bases unmatched to any gene: 10. Germline CDR1 reads SGHTA; CDR2 reads FQGTGA. Sequencing was performed with immunoSEQ multiplex PCR; in TCRdb, only in-frame clones are kept and a portion is missing. Of about 44,000 clones in the sample, 60% to 70% were seen once.

The receptor's source is a human donor with classical Hodgkin lymphoma. This material consisted of peripheral blood mononuclear cells (PBMCs), taken before the fourth cycle of nivolumab. The chain combines TRBV7-3 with TRBJ2-1; 8 bases match TRBD2. The CDR3 region is CASSLGAPTGGEQFF. For the CDR3, the DNA is TGTGCCAGCAGCTTAGGAGCGCCCACGGGAGGGGAGCAGTTCTTC.